The 22 T cell receptor beta chains reported below all come from one sample, sequenced in a study of shared clonotypes between healthy human individuals. Sequencing was performed with immunoSEQ multiplex PCR; in TCRdb, only in-frame clones are kept and a portion is missing. The sample includes 550,000 to 850,000 clones, 74% of them seen just once. Sequencing was performed on memory CD4+ T cells sorted from blood. Specified subset: CD45RA-negative fraction. All receptors come from a woman between 25 and 40 years old in good health.

The chain uses TRBV9 and TRBJ2-7; 8 bases map to TRBD2. The CDR3 has 15 amino acids. Germline V gives CDR1 SGDLS, CDR2 YYNGEE. V lost 3 bases, J lost 4 bases, and 9 bases stayed unmatched. The CDR3 DNA sequence: TGTGCCAGCAGCGAAGGACCGGGACTAGGGTACGAGCAGTACTTC. Residues: CASSEGPGLGYEQYF.

The CDR3 spells CASSPVVDTQYF. The CDR3 coding sequence is TGTGCCAGCTCACCAGTAGTGGATACGCAGTATTTT. This sequence joins TRBV18 and TRBJ2-3; D remains ambiguous. From germline, CDR1 is KGHSH and CDR2 LQKENI. The CDR3 is 12 residues long. Trimming stripped 2 bases from V and 6 bases from J, with 6 bases between.

The chain uses TRBV19 and TRBJ2-1; no reliable D call. The CDR3 spans 13 residues. The ends were cut back, 3 bases at V and 5 bases at J, with 8 bases in the middle. Germline assignment: CDR1 LNHDA and CDR2 SQIVND (reference sequence). The CDR3 DNA reads TGTGCCAGTAGTATTTACAGCGACAATGAGCAGTTCTTC. It yields the protein CASSIYSDNEQFF.

The chain couples TRBV19 to TRBJ1-5; possible D gene TRBD1, 5 bases. V was shortened by 5 bases and J by 11 bases, with 13 bases between the two germline ends. Germline assignment: CDR1 LNHDA and CDR2 SQIVND (reference sequence). The CDR3 loop spans 12 amino acids. The CDR3 nucleotides read TGTGCCAGTAGTGGGGTTGGGGGGACCCAGCATTTT. This sequence encodes CASSGVGGTQHF.

The V and J genes are TRBV5-1 and TRBJ2-7; TRBD1 agrees at 12 bases. The V and J ends lost 5 bases and 3 bases, in that order; junction bases with no gene match: 6. CDR3 length: 15 residues. In germline, CDR1 is SGHRS, CDR2 YFSETQ. In nucleotides, the CDR3 is TGCGCCAGCAGTTTCGGGACAGGGGGCATCTACGAGCAGTACTTC. It codes for CASSFGTGGIYEQYF.

A word on this clone: Other DNA sequences in the sample encode the same CDR3. The chain has TRBV13 and TRBJ1-2; D uncertain. The CDR3 is 13 residues long. Trimming took off 1 base at V and 5 bases at J, with 8 bases between the two ends. Germline V CDR1 and CDR2: PRHDT, FYEKMQ (reference sequence). The CDR3: CASSLEGLYGYTF. Written as DNA, the CDR3 is TGTGCCAGCAGCTTAGAGGGCTTGTATGGCTACACCTTC.

This clone came up a few times. The chain links TRBV5-1 to TRBJ2-2; D is unresolved. This CDR3 is 15 amino acids long. The V end lost 0 bases, the J end lost 6 bases, and 12 bases lay between the germline ends. The germline CDR1 and CDR2 sequences are SGHRS and YFSETQ. The CDR3 region is CASSLDRASAGELFF. The DNA for the CDR3 is TGCGCCAGCAGCTTGGATCGGGCTAGTGCCGGGGAGCTGTTTTTT.

The chain has TRBV6-1 and TRBJ2-7; 7 bases line up with TRBD2. Trimming removed 7 bases from V and 4 bases from J; junction bases left unmatched: 13. Germline V gene sequence: CDR1 MNHNS, CDR2 SASEGT. The CDR3 length is 15 residues. As DNA, the CDR3 is TGTGCCAGCACCGTCCTTACTGGGAGGGTGTACGAGCAGTACTTC. It codes for CASTVLTGRVYEQYF.

This clone was recorded a few times. The rearrangement joins TRBV28 to TRBJ2-7; D call uncertain. The CDR3 is 11 residues long. V lost 10 bases and J 2 bases, leaving 9 bases between the germline ends. Per germline, CDR1 MDHEN and CDR2 SYDVKM. The CDR3: CATLTAYEQYF. The CDR3 coding sequence is TGTGCCACACTTACCGCCTACGAGCAGTACTTC. Full variable domain (missing parts from reference TRBV28 and TRBJ2-7): DVKVTQSSRYLVKRTGEKVFLECVQDMDHENMFWYRQDPGLGLRLIYFSYDVKMKEKGDIPEGYSVSREKKERFSLILESASTNQTSMYLCATLTAYEQYFGPGTRLTVT.

J is TRBJ2-7 and V is TRBV10-1; D is uncertain. The CDR3 sequence is 10 residues long. Germline CDR1 is WNHNN and CDR2 is SYGVQD (reference sequence). Trimming took off 5 bases at V and 13 bases at J, with 12 bases between the two ends. The CDR3 sequence: CASSPLTPYF. CDR3 in DNA: TGCGCCAGCAGTCCCCTGACACCCTACTTC.

This clone was seen more than once but under ten times. The chain recombines TRBV4-1 with TRBJ2-7; D may be TRBD1 or TRBD2 (5 bases each). V lost 6 bases and J 3 bases, leaving 12 bases between the germline ends. This CDR3 comprises 13 residues. Germline CDR1 and CDR2: MGHRA and YSYEKL. CDR3 DNA: TGCGCCAGCAGTCGGGACCCGATCTACGAGCAGTACTTC. Its protein product is CASSRDPIYEQYF.

This clone appeared many times. This chain connects TRBV28 to TRBJ2-3, with a tentative D call TRBD1 (5 bases). The CDR3 spans 15 residues. Germline CDR1 is MDHEN and CDR2 is SYDVKM. Trimming stripped 5 bases from V and 4 bases from J, with 16 bases between. CDR3 region: CASSISGPTADTQYF. The DNA of the CDR3 is TGTGCCAGCAGTATATCAGGGCCGACGGCAGATACGCAGTATTTT.

The chain uses TRBV7-9 and TRBJ2-1, with 11 bases that match TRBD2. Germline lookup yields CDR1 SEHNR and CDR2 FQNEAQ (reference sequence). The CDR3 totals 16 residues. V lost 1 base to trimming and J lost 5 bases; unmatched junction nucleotides: 4. CDR3 residues: CASSLGSGRVHNEQFF. CDR3 DNA: TGTGCCAGCAGCTTAGGTAGCGGGAGGGTCCACAATGAGCAGTTCTTC. Looking up the rest from reference TRBV7-9 and TRBJ2-1 gives the full variable domain: DTGVSQNPRHKITKRGQNVTFRCDPISEHNRLYWYRQTLGQGPEFLTYFQNEAQLEKSRLLSDRFSAERPKGSFSTLEIQRTEQGDSAMYLCASSLGSGRVHNEQFFGPGTRLTVL.

The chain joins TRBV20-1 to TRBJ1-2; D remains unclear. Germline-derived CDR1 and CDR2 are DFQATT and SNEGSKA (reference sequence). The CDR3 extends over 11 amino acids. DNA for the CDR3: TGCACCACACGACGGAACTATGGCTACACCTTC. As protein: CTTRRNYGYTF.

V and J are TRBV4-1 and TRBJ2-5, with D unclear. V was clipped by 2 bases and J by 5 bases, with 18 bases between them. The CDR3 totals 16 residues. Germline values: CDR1 MGHRA, CDR2 YSYEKL. The CDR3 sequence is CASSQTVGSQEETQYF. CDR3 in DNA: TGCGCCAGCAGCCAAACCGTCGGGTCCCAGGAGGAGACCCAGTACTTC.

The chain recombines TRBV5-1 with TRBJ1-2; D gene uncertain. The V and J ends lost 2 bases and 0 bases respectively, with 11 bases between them. The CDR3 has 15 residues. Germline CDR1 is SGHRS and CDR2 is YFSETQ. The CDR3 here is CASSFEGGSNYGYTF. CDR3 DNA: TGCGCCAGCAGCTTCGAGGGAGGATCTAACTATGGCTACACCTTC.

The chain recombines TRBV5-1 with TRBJ2-3, with D possibly matching TRBD1 (5 bases). The CDR3 is 15 amino acids. Looked up from germline, CDR1 is SGHRS and CDR2 is YFSETQ. V dropped 0 bases and J dropped 4 bases, with 12 bases sitting between them. CDR3 sequence: CASSLGSQGPDTQYF. The CDR3 region has the DNA TGCGCCAGCAGCTTGGGGTCGCAGGGCCCAGATACGCAGTATTTT.

V and J are TRBV7-6 and TRBJ2-1; 9 bases line up with TRBD2. CDR3 length: 13 amino acids. V lost 4 bases, J lost 12 bases, and 7 bases stayed unmatched. The germline V gene has CDR1 SGHVS and CDR2 FNYEAQ. The CDR3 DNA reads TGTGCCAGCAGCTCCGGGACTAGCAACGTGCAGTTCTTC. It is translated as CASSSGTSNVQFF.

The rearrangement joins TRBV7-3 to TRBJ2-3; D possibly matches TRBD1 or TRBD2 (5 bases each). Germline-derived CDR1 and CDR2 are SGHTA and FQGTGA. The CDR3 length is 15 residues. V dropped 4 bases and J dropped 2 bases, with 13 bases sitting between them. For the CDR3, the DNA is TGTGCCAGCAGCTCATCCGGGACGTACACAGATACGCAGTATTTT. Protein product: CASSSSGTYTDTQYF.

This chain connects TRBV5-1 to TRBJ2-1; perhaps D is TRBD1 or TRBD2 (5 bases each). Germline CDR1 reads SGHRS; CDR2 reads YFSETQ. Between the trimmed V and J ends, which lost 6 bases and 0 bases, there was a span of 13 bases. The CDR3 runs to 15 residues. The CDR3 loop reads CASTISGSSYNEQFF. The CDR3 DNA follows: TGCGCCAGCACCATTTCAGGGAGCTCCTACAATGAGCAGTTCTTC.

The chain joins TRBV5-3 to TRBJ1-5; D unclear. TRBV5-3 is reported as an ORF; its role is uncertain. CDR3 length: 13 amino acids. V lost 5 bases, J lost 3 bases, and 9 bases lay in between. As DNA, the CDR3 is TGTGCCAGAAGGGCGGCCGACAATCAGCCCCAGCATTTT. This codes for CARRAADNQPQHF.

A word on this clone: Other DNA sequences in the same sample also yield this CDR3. This chain uses TRBV9 with TRBJ2-2, with TRBD2 matching over 13 bases. V was pared by 2 bases and J by 4 bases, with 2 bases of the junction left unmatched. CDR3 length: 16 amino acids. The germline V gene has CDR1 SGDLS and CDR2 YYNGEE. The CDR3 coding sequence is TGTGCCAGCAGCGTTCGACTAGCGGGAGGCACCGGGGAGCTGTTTTTT. Protein product: CASSVRLAGGTGELFF.